The present TCR beta chain was sequenced within a study of blood T cells in healthy people across ages. The table lists this clonotype with a few counts. Its antigen is currently unknown. This CDR3 is 14 amino acids long. Germline CDR1 reads MDHEN; CDR2 reads SYDVKM. V dropped 2 bases and J dropped 15 bases, with 20 bases sitting between them. Together with a sample-barcoded 5' primer, a J-beta primer mix was included in a second PCR lasting roughly 6 to 12 cycles. A template-switch adaptor with 12 random nucleotides tagged each cDNA molecule. TCRdb ran MiXCR on the 5' RACE reads and lists one entry per CDR3 protein. Among 1.5 million or so distinct CDR3 sequences listed, 35% to 45% were seen once. Study-wide points: It was held that the diversity estimates obtained from one million T cells were underestimates. Possibly, changes in expanded clonotypes were confounded because donor CMV status was unknown.

The rearrangement links TRBV28 to TRBJ2-1; possibly TRBD1 for D (5 bases). The clonotype originates from a young woman in good health. Material: blood. CDR3 loop: CASSLTRPLGVVFF. The DNA of the CDR3 is TGTGCCAGCAGTTTAACCAGGCCCCTAGGGGTAGTGTTCTTC. The complete variable domain, with remaining parts taken from reference TRBV28 and TRBJ2-1, reads DVKVTQSSRYLVKRTGEKVFLECVQDMDHENMFWYRQDPGLGLRLIYFSYDVKMKEKGDIPEGYSVSREKKERFSLILESASTNQTSMYLCASSLTRPLGVVFFGPGTRLTVL.